Sequencing of this T cell receptor (beta chain) was carried out in a study of neurological immune-mediated disorders. Comment on this clonotype: A single base separates this from a much larger clone, so it may be a read error.

Germline CDR1 SGHTA, CDR2 FQGNSA. Trimming removed 1 base at V and 8 bases at J, with 6 bases between. The CDR3 loop spans 12 amino acids. MiXCR was run by TCRdb on the 5' RACE reads, yielding one entry per CDR3 protein. The sample gives some 46,000 distinct CDR3 sequences, around 4.3% of which show up once; approximately 5.7% is in the top ten. V usage is TRBV7-2 and J usage is TRBJ2-1; no definite D call. The sequence came from an older woman with multiple sclerosis. The specimen was PBMCs. CDR3 in amino acids: CASSLVRYEQFF. CDR3 coding DNA: TGTGCCAGCAGCTTAGTCCGATATGAGCAGTTCTTC.